What follows are 25 T cell receptor beta chains derived from one specimen sequenced in a study of T cell repertoires in cytomegalovirus infection. One entry per CDR3 protein, called by TCRdb with MiXCR from the reads. The table includes roughly 500,000 distinct CDR3 sequences, 40% to 50% detected once. For these receptors, no antigen is known. The sequencing used cultured PBMCs, collected from culture after CMV antigen stimulation. The receptor set was obtained from a human donor in good health (CMV status not recorded). Some clones in this sample may be carry-over from other donors' samples.

The chain is built from TRBV11-2 and TRBJ2-5; TRBD2 aligns across 9 bases. J was trimmed by 9 bases and V by 1 base; bases with no gene match: 9. Germline CDR1 SGHAT, CDR2 FQNNGV. CDR3 length: 15 residues. CDR3 amino acids: CASSLVVLAGSSQYF. CDR3 coding DNA: TGTGCCAGCAGCTTAGTGGTTCTAGCGGGATCCTCCCAGTACTTC.

In this sample, this clonotype turned up a few times. V and J are TRBV7-2 and TRBJ2-5; 9 bases align to TRBD2. This CDR3 is 16 amino acids long. Germline loops: CDR1 SGHTA, CDR2 FQGNSA. The ends lost 2 bases at V and 1 base at J; junction bases unmatched: 5. The CDR3 is CASSLSERGVQETQYF. In nucleotides, the CDR3 is TGTGCCAGCAGCTTAAGCGAGCGGGGGGTCCAAGAGACCCAGTACTTC.

This sequence joins TRBV7-8 and TRBJ1-6; D ambiguous. This CDR3 comprises 15 residues. Germline assignment: CDR1 SGHVS and CDR2 FQNEAQ. Trimming left V 0 bases short and J 8 bases short, with 11 bases between. The CDR3 nucleotides read TGTGCCAGCAGCTTAGCGAGAGGGTCCGATTCACCCCTCCACTTT. Translation: CASSLARGSDSPLHF.

The chain links TRBV6-6 to TRBJ2-4; either TRBD1 or TRBD2 may fit D (5 bases each). CDR1 is MNHNY and CDR2 is SVGAGI in the germline V gene (reference sequence). Deletions cut 5 bases from V and 0 bases from J, with 14 bases between. The CDR3 has 16 residues. The CDR3 DNA sequence: TGTGCCAGCAGTGACCCGGGACGGCTAGCCAAAAACATTCAGTACTTC. Amino acids: CASSDPGRLAKNIQYF.

The J gene is TRBJ2-5, the V gene TRBV7-2; TRBD2 matches 11 bases. Trimming at V came to 5 bases and at J to 7 bases, leaving 3 bases not matched to a gene. This CDR3 has 13 residues. Germline V gene sequence: CDR1 SGHTA, CDR2 FQGNSA. CDR3: CASSTGLAGTQYF. The CDR3 nucleotides read TGTGCCAGCAGCACCGGACTAGCGGGGACCCAGTACTTC.

This clonotype was seen a handful of times. The chain uses TRBV11-2 and TRBJ2-7, with D possibly being TRBD2 (5 bases). Germline CDR1 SGHAT, CDR2 FQNNGV. The CDR3 length is 13 residues. Trimming removed 5 bases at V and 6 bases at J, with 14 bases between. Written as DNA, the CDR3 is TGTGCCAGCAGCCTGGAGGCCGAGTTCGAGCAGTACTTC. Translation gives CASSLEAEFEQYF.

The chain recombines TRBV6-2 or TRBV6-3 with TRBJ2-7, with a possible D match to TRBD2 (5 bases). The ends were cut back, 0 bases at V and 3 bases at J, with 6 bases in the middle. CDR1 is MNHEY and CDR2 is SVGEGT in the germline V gene. The CDR3 has 13 residues. The CDR3 sequence is CASSYSGDYEQYF. Written as DNA, the CDR3 is TGTGCCAGCAGTTACTCGGGAGACTACGAGCAGTACTTC.

The rearrangement uses TRBV11-2 and TRBJ2-3; 9 bases agree with TRBD1. Germline CDR1 is SGHAT and CDR2 is FQNNGV. Losses at the gene ends were 5 bases for V and 3 bases for J; bases not matched to a gene: 9. The CDR3 has 16 residues. CDR3 nucleotide sequence: TGTGCCAGCAGCCGTATACAGGGGGCGCTTACAGATACGCAGTATTTT. Translation gives CASSRIQGALTDTQYF.

The chain joins TRBV6-1 to TRBJ1-2; 7 positions agree with TRBD1. The germline V gene encodes CDR1 MNHNS and CDR2 SASEGT. The CDR3 has 13 residues. V shed 11 bases, J shed 3 bases, and the junction held 9 bases outside the gene matches. The CDR3 loop is CASKPGTDYGYTF. The CDR3 DNA sequence: TGTGCCTCCAAGCCCGGGACAGACTATGGCTACACCTTC.

This clonotype was detected only once. The CDR3 DNA reads TGTGCCAGCAGCGATGGGACTAGCGGGGGCGTTAGCACAGATACGCAGTATTTT. Its translation: CASSDGTSGGVSTDTQYF. J is TRBJ2-3 and V is TRBV5-4; 14 positions agree with TRBD2. The germline V gene encodes CDR1 SGHNT and CDR2 YYREEE (reference sequence). The CDR3 extends over 18 amino acids. J gave up 0 bases and V 4 bases, and 7 bases lay outside the gene matches.

The V call is TRBV27, the J call TRBJ1-4; unclear D gene. V was pared by 3 bases and J by 7 bases, with 12 bases between. Germline V gene sequence: CDR1 MNHEY, CDR2 SMNVEV (reference sequence). CDR3 length: 14 residues. For the CDR3, the DNA is TGTGCCAGCAGTTTCGGCCCGGGCGGTGAAAAACTGTTTTTT. Its protein product is CASSFGPGGEKLFF.

The genes are TRBV7-2 and TRBJ2-3, with a weak D call TRBD1 (6 bases). CDR3 size: 14 residues. The V gene lost 5 bases and the J gene lost 2 bases, with 11 bases spanning the gap. Germline V lookup: CDR1 SGHTA, CDR2 FQGNSA. DNA for the CDR3: TGTGCCAGCAGCCCGTGGACAGACACAGATACGCAGTATTTT. Encoded protein: CASSPWTDTDTQYF.

This clonotype showed up just a few times. The rearrangement links TRBV7-2 to TRBJ2-1; D remains unclear. CDR3 length: 14 amino acids. Between the trimmed V and J ends, which lost 5 bases and 9 bases, there was a span of 17 bases. Germline CDR1 SGHTA, CDR2 FQGNSA. In nucleotides, the CDR3 is TGTGCCAGCAGCCGCCCGGGCATTCTCGGTGAGCAGTTCTTC. It codes for CASSRPGILGEQFF.

This clonotype was detected once. The chain links TRBV7-9 to TRBJ2-3; D gene unclear. Per the germline V gene, CDR1 is SEHNR and CDR2 is FQNEAQ (reference sequence). Trimming removed 5 bases from V and 6 bases from J, with 12 bases in between. The CDR3 is 13 amino acids. As DNA, the CDR3 is TGTGCCAGCAGCCTCGGCTCTTTCGATACGCAGTATTTT. Protein sequence: CASSLGSFDTQYF.

This sequence joins TRBV7-6 and TRBJ1-1, with 7 bases fitting TRBD1. The CDR3 runs to 15 residues. Germline V lookup: CDR1 SGHVS, CDR2 FNYEAQ. The V segment lost 5 bases and the J segment 4 bases; nucleotides outside the gene matches: 10. The CDR3 reads CASSARGGLGTEAFF. CDR3 nucleotides: TGTGCCAGCAGCGCCAGGGGGGGCTTGGGCACTGAAGCTTTCTTT. Variable domain in full (rest from reference TRBV7-6 and TRBJ1-1): GAGVSQSPRYKVTKRGQDVALRCDPISGHVSLYWYRQALGQGPEFLTYFNYEAQQDKSGLPNDRFSAERPEGSISTLTIQRTEQRDSAMYRCASSARGGLGTEAFFGQGTRLTVV.

This clonotype was recorded a few times. The chain employs TRBV7-6 and TRBJ2-1; no clear D. The ends were cut back, 9 bases at V and 3 bases at J, with 6 bases in the middle. The CDR3 has 11 amino acids. The germline V gene encodes CDR1 SGHVS and CDR2 FNYEAQ. CDR3 protein: CASDLYNEQFF. CDR3 bases: TGTGCCAGTGACCTCTACAATGAGCAGTTCTTC.

This clonotype has a handful of counts. This rearrangement joins TRBV7-2 to TRBJ2-2, with 10 bases that match TRBD1. Unmatched junction bases numbered 6, after V lost 1 base and J lost 7 bases. This CDR3 region has 16 residues. CDR1 and CDR2 from the germline V gene are SGHTA and FQGNSA. CDR3 in DNA: TGTGCCAGCAGCTTAGTGCGACAGGGGGCTGGCGGGGAGCTGTTTTTT. Its protein is CASSLVRQGAGGELFF.

This chain links TRBV19 with TRBJ1-1, with D unclear. Trimming cost V 3 bases and J 3 bases, with 14 bases left between them. CDR3 length: 15 residues. Germline V gene sequence: CDR1 LNHDA, CDR2 SQIVND (reference sequence). As DNA, the CDR3 is TGTGCCAGTAGTATTGAAGAGGGTTGGGACACTGAAGCTTTCTTT. The encoded protein is CASSIEEGWDTEAFF.

The chain recombines TRBV9 with TRBJ2-2; a weak D match, TRBD2 (5 bases). The CDR3 spans 14 residues. V was pared by 3 bases and J by 5 bases, with 11 bases between. Germline CDR1 is SGDLS and CDR2 is YYNGEE. CDR3 nucleotides: TGTGCCAGCAGCGGAGGCCGGGAAACCGGGGAGCTGTTTTTT. It translates to CASSGGRETGELFF.

This clonotype was counted a few times. This chain joins TRBV7-9 and TRBJ1-1; maybe TRBD1 (5 bases). Germline V gene data show CDR1 as SEHNR and CDR2 as FQNEAQ (reference sequence). Trimming took 5 bases from V and 4 from J, leaving 17 bases between them. The CDR3 covers 15 residues. CDR3 in DNA: TGTGCCAGCAGCCCCTTCGGGGCGGAGGGCACTGAAGCTTTCTTT. Residues: CASSPFGAEGTEAFF.

The J gene is TRBJ1-2, the V gene TRBV7-2; 7 bases are a match to TRBD1. The CDR3 spans 15 residues. With 1 base clipped from V and 3 bases from J, the junction kept 5 bases outside the gene matches. Looked up from germline, CDR1 is SGHTA and CDR2 is FQGNSA. CDR3 DNA sequence: TGTGCCAGCAGCTTAGGCAGGGGGGAGTACTATGGCTACACCTTC. As protein: CASSLGRGEYYGYTF. Drawing the rest from reference TRBV7-2 and TRBJ1-2, the complete variable domain is GAGVSQSPSNKVTEKGKDVELRCDPISGHTALYWYRQSLGQGLEFLIYFQGNSAPDKSGLPSDRFSAERTGGSVSTLTIQRTQQEDSAVYLCASSLGRGEYYGYTFGSGTRLTVV.

This clonotype was seen a few times. The V and J genes are TRBV7-8 and TRBJ1-6; D call uncertain. The CDR3 runs 15 residues. Germline V gives CDR1 SGHVS, CDR2 FQNEAQ. V was cut by 2 bases and J by 5 bases, with 10 bases left in between. CDR3 residues: CASSLLQADNSPLHF. CDR3 DNA: TGTGCCAGCAGCTTACTCCAGGCGGATAATTCACCCCTCCACTTT.

This clonotype appeared a few times. The chain has TRBV5-5 and TRBJ1-1; the D gene is possibly TRBD1 (5 bases). CDR3 length equals 13 residues. Trimming stripped 1 base from V and 9 bases from J, with 13 bases between. Germline V CDR1 and CDR2: SGHKS, YYEKEE (reference sequence). In DNA form, the CDR3 reads TGTGCCAGCAGCTTGTCTCTGGAGGGGAAAGCTTTCTTT. This translates into CASSLSLEGKAFF.

V and J are TRBV20-1 and TRBJ1-5, with TRBD1 as a possible D gene (6 bases). This CDR3 has 15 residues. CDR1 DFQATT and CDR2 SNEGSKA come from the germline V gene (reference sequence). V was trimmed by 6 bases and J by 1 base, leaving 16 bases between them. The CDR3 nucleotides read TGCAGTGCCAGCGAATTTGGGGGCAGCAATCAGCCCCAGCATTTT. It encodes CSASEFGGSNQPQHF.

This clonotype came up a few times. The chain links TRBV7-2 to TRBJ1-2; D gene unclear. There are 14 residues in the CDR3. Germline lookup yields CDR1 SGHTA and CDR2 FQGNSA. V was cut by 1 base and J by 4 bases, with 10 bases left in between. CDR3 in DNA: TGTGCCAGCAGCTTAGTCTCGCAGATCTATGGCTACACCTTC. This encodes CASSLVSQIYGYTF.